This TCR beta chain was recovered during a study of cytomegalovirus exposure and HLA in healthy donors. Use of 60 Vbeta and 13 Jbeta primers characterized the PCR. The table came from immunoSEQ multiplex PCR; TCRdb's copy has only in-frame clones and leaves some out. The sample shows around 80,000 clones, less than 80% of them seen only once. Germline CDR1 and CDR2: ENHRY and SYGVKD. The CDR3 is made up of 15 amino acids. Unmatched junction bases numbered 3, after V lost 3 bases and J lost 1 base. The TCR was taken from a man in his forties or fifties in good health and CMV-seropositive. The chain joins TRBV10-3 to TRBJ2-3; 8 nucleotides agree with TRBD2. Material: PBMCs. The chain's CDR3 is CAISDPAGGTDTQYF. The CDR3 bases are TGTGCCATCAGTGACCCAGCGGGGGGCACAGATACGCAGTATTTT.